This T cell receptor (beta chain) was captured by sequencing in a study of post-analysis software for immune sequencing data. The germline gives CDR1 MGHRA, CDR2 YSYEKL. V shed 0 bases, J shed 1 base, and the junction held 6 bases outside the gene matches. The CDR3 spans 17 residues. A remark on this clonotype: Its antigen is as yet unknown.

Study outcomes and limitations: By F measure, strong co-clustering occurred among samples prepared in the same batch. Elevated frequency relative to controls characterized roughly five TRBV segments in patients, TRBV5-6, TRBV5-1 and TRBV20-1 among them.

Tagging with unique molecular identifiers was a feature of the TCR beta cDNA libraries. MiXCR was run by TCRdb on the PCR reads, yielding one entry per CDR3 protein. This table holds roughly 800,000 distinct CDR3 sequences, approximately 53% found once. The gene calls are TRBV4-1 and TRBJ2-3; 8 nucleotides line up with TRBD2. The specimen was blood. The source of this sequence is a girl under 18 with multiple sclerosis. CDR3 amino acids: CASSQDSGGRGTDTQYF. The CDR3 nucleotides are TGCGCCAGCAGCCAAGATTCGGGGGGGCGCGGCACAGATACGCAGTATTTT.